The rows below give T cell receptor beta chains drawn from one sample of a study of T cell responses to AZD1222 COVID-19 vaccine. Clones were sequenced by immunoSEQ multiplex PCR, and TCRdb holds only the in-frame ones, with some missing. Seen here are over 100,000 clones, 80% to 85% observed once, and the top ten hold approximately 15%. The sample consisted of peripheral blood, taken on day 0 of AZD1222 vaccination. The receptors here all came from an adult in good health. CDR3s include the opening cysteine and the closing phenylalanine or tryptophan. D genes are given only for firm matches. Clone sizes are given selectively: once, few, many, or a class where the clone is expanded.

j_call | d_call | clone_size | v_call | cdr3_nt | cdr3_aa
TRBJ1-5 | NA | NA | TRBV2 | TGTGCCAGCTCTCCCGAGGGACTTAGCAATCAGCCCCAGCATTTT | CASSPEGLSNQPQHF
TRBJ1-6 | TRBD1 | NA | TRBV5-4 | TGTGCCGGTACCGGGACAGCAGATAATTCACCCCTCCACTTT | CAGTGTADNSPLHF
TRBJ1-1 | NA | NA | TRBV6-5 | TGTGCCAGCAGTTACGGGACCTTAAACACTGAAGCTTTCTTT | CASSYGTLNTEAFF
TRBJ1-4 | NA | NA | TRBV7-8 | TGTGCCAGCAGCTTAGTGGCAGGACCTAATGAAAAACTGTTTTTT | CASSLVAGPNEKLFF
TRBJ2-5 | TRBD2 | NA | TRBV13 | TGTGCCAGCAGTTATAGCGGGAGGGCATCAGCTTCTCAAGAGACCCAGTACTTC | CASSYSGRASASQETQYF
TRBJ2-1 | NA | NA | TRBV7-6 | TGTGCCAGCAGCTTTGGTCAAAAGGGTAATGAGCAGTTCTTC | CASSFGQKGNEQFF
TRBJ1-2 | NA | NA | TRBV4-3 | TGCGCCAGCAGCCAAGAGTGGTGGGGTTGGGACTATGGCTACACCTTC | CASSQEWWGWDYGYTF
TRBJ1-5 | NA | NA | TRBV2 | TGTGCCTACGGGGTCGGTAATCAGCCCCAGCATTTT | CAYGVGNQPQHF
TRBJ2-1 | TRBD1 | NA | TRBV27 | TGTGCCACCAAGGGACAGGGGCTTTACAATGAGCAGTTCTTC | CATKGQGLYNEQFF
TRBJ2-1 | NA | once | TRBV7-3 | TGTGCCAGCAGCTTAAAGCCTTCGGGAGTAGGGTACAATGAGCAGTTCTTC | CASSLKPSGVGYNEQFF
TRBJ1-2 | TRBD1 | NA | TRBV3-1/TRBV3-2 | TGTGCCAGCAGCCAAGGACAACCCCGGACAGGGGCGCGCGGAGGCTACACCTTC | CASSQGQPRTGARGGYTF
TRBJ1-1 | TRBD1 | NA | TRBV18 | TGTGCCAGCTCACAAAGGAAGGGGGCGCCGGGGATGAACACTGAAGCTTTCTTT | CASSQRKGAPGMNTEAFF
TRBJ1-2 | NA | once | TRBV18 | TGTGCCAGCTCACCTTTGGGGAGGGAGAACTATGGCTACACCTTC | CASSPLGRENYGYTF
TRBJ2-1 | NA | NA | TRBV7-2 | TGTGCCAGCAGCTTAGCTTATCGGGGGCGGTCAGGTGAGCAGTTCTTC | CASSLAYRGRSGEQFF
TRBJ2-3 | NA | NA | TRBV5-4 | TGTGCCAGCAGTTTCTATTTAGATACGCAGTATTTT | CASSFYLDTQYF
TRBJ1-3 | NA | NA | TRBV14 | TGTGCCAGCAGCCAAGATACCGCAGATCCCTCTGGAAACACCATATATTTT | CASSQDTADPSGNTIYF
TRBJ1-5 | NA | once | TRBV11-2 | TGTGCCAGCAGCTCGGGGCAGTTCAATCAGCCCCAGCATTTT | CASSSGQFNQPQHF
TRBJ2-5 | TRBD1 | NA | TRBV7-2 | TGTGCCAGCAGTCAACCGGGACAGGGGGCTCAAGAGACCCAGTACTTC | CASSQPGQGAQETQYF
TRBJ1-1 | NA | NA | TRBV27 | TGTGCCAGCAGTTTAATCACGGCTGGAAACACTGAAGCTTTCTTT | CASSLITAGNTEAFF
TRBJ2-2 | NA | NA | TRBV5-4 | TGTGCCAGCAGCCCCCCGGACACCGGGGAGCTGTTTTTT | CASSPPDTGELFF
TRBJ2-7 | TRBD1 | NA | TRBV5-4 | TGTGCCAGCAGCCCCTGGGACAGGGACCACGAGCAGTACTTC | CASSPWDRDHEQYF
TRBJ1-6 | TRBD1 | few | TRBV3-1/TRBV3-2 | TGTGCCAGCACGGGACAGTGGAATTCACCCCTCCACTTT | CASTGQWNSPLHF
TRBJ1-3 | TRBD1 | NA | TRBV3-1/TRBV3-2 | TGTGCCAGCTCGACAGGGGCTGGGAACACCATATATTTT | CASSTGAGNTIYF
TRBJ2-5 | NA | NA | TRBV28 | TGTGCCAGCATGAGTACCAAAGAGACCCAGTACTTC | CASMSTKETQYF
TRBJ2-5 | NA | NA | TRBV11-3 | TGTGCCAGCAGCTTAGGACGGAAACAGGGACGACAAGAGACCCAGTACTTC | CASSLGRKQGRQETQYF
TRBJ2-1 | NA | NA | TRBV7-2 | TGTGCCAGCAGCTCCGCCGTGGGTCCCTACAATGAGCAGTTCTTC | CASSSAVGPYNEQFF
TRBJ1-5 | NA | NA | TRBV24-1 | TGTGCCACCAGTGACCAGGCCGACAAGCCCCAGCATTTT | CATSDQADKPQHF
TRBJ1-2 | TRBD1 | NA | TRBV9 | TGTGCCAGCAGCGTGGGACAGGGGGATGGCTACACCTTC | CASSVGQGDGYTF
TRBJ1-6 | NA | NA | TRBV6-5 | TGTGCCAGCAGTTACTCGAATACAGGCACCCTCCACTTT | CASSYSNTGTLHF
TRBJ1-1 | TRBD1 | NA | TRBV5-4 | TGTGCCAGCAGCTTGGTCCAGGGGGGGGGCACTGAAGCTTTCTTT | CASSLVQGGGTEAFF
TRBJ2-1 | NA | NA | TRBV7-2 | TGTGCCAGCAGCTTAGGTGGGTCCCCCACTGGGAATGAGCAGTTCTTC | CASSLGGSPTGNEQFF
TRBJ2-2 | NA | NA | TRBV11-3 | TGTGCCAGCAGTCTTGGGGGCACCGGGGAGCTGTTTTTT | CASSLGGTGELFF